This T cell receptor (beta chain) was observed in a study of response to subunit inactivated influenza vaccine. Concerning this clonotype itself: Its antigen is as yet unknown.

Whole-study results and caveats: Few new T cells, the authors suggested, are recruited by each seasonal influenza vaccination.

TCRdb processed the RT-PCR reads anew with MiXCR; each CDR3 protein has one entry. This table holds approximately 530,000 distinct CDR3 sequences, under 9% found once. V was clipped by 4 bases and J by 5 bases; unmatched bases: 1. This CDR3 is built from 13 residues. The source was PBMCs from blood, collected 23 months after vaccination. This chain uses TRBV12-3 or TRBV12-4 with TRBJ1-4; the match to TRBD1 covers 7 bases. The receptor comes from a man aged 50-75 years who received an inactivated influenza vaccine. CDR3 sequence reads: CASSSGGNEKLFF. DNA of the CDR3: TGTGCCAGCAGTTCAGGGGGGAATGAAAAACTGTTTTTT.